This entry lists 12 T cell receptor beta chains sequenced from one sample in a study of blood T cell repertoires in COVID-19. TCRdb's table, derived via immunoSEQ multiplex PCR, lists solely in-frame clones and lacks some. The table lists fewer than 200,000 clones, around 90% of them singletons. The sample was peripheral blood. The origin of the receptors is a woman aged 60-70 years who had recovered from COVID-19.

V is TRBV28 and J is TRBJ1-2; 7 bases map to TRBD1. Trimming removed 8 bases from V and 8 bases from J; junction bases left unmatched: 14. This CDR3 spans 14 amino acids. In germline, CDR1 is MDHEN, CDR2 SYDVKM. The DNA for the CDR3 is TGTGCCAGCGGCAGGGACAGCGGCTCTTGGGGCTACACCTTC. It yields the protein CASGRDSGSWGYTF.

The rearrangement links TRBV4-1 to TRBJ2-1, with D possibly matching TRBD2 (5 bases). The V end was cut by 1 base, the J end by 4 bases, with 17 bases between. This CDR3 comprises 17 residues. The germline gives CDR1 MGHRA, CDR2 YSYEKL. The CDR3 is CASSQVPRRRGYNEQFF. CDR3 nucleotides: TGCGCCAGCAGCCAAGTCCCCCGGAGACGGGGTTACAATGAGCAGTTCTTC.

This chain connects TRBV11-2 to TRBJ1-6; D gene unclear. The germline gives CDR1 SGHAT, CDR2 FQNNGV. The CDR3 is 13 residues long. Trimming took off 3 bases at V and 8 bases at J, with 8 bases between the two ends. The CDR3 spells CASSFLGDSPLHF. Written as DNA, the CDR3 is TGTGCCAGCAGCTTTTTGGGAGATTCACCCCTCCACTTT. The complete variable domain, with remaining parts taken from reference TRBV11-2 and TRBJ1-6, reads EAGVAQSPRYKIIEKRQSVAFWCNPISGHATLYWYQQILGQGPKLLIQFQNNGVVDDSQLPKDRFSAERLKGVDSTLKIQPAKLEDSAVYLCASSFLGDSPLHFGNGTRLTVT.

The chain recombines TRBV6-5 with TRBJ1-2; no clear D gene. The CDR3 runs 15 residues. V was clipped by 2 bases and J by 6 bases, with 16 bases between them. Germline values: CDR1 MNHEY, CDR2 SVGAGI. The CDR3 region is CASSYVLATVHGYTF. In nucleotides, the CDR3 is TGTGCCAGCAGTTACGTTTTGGCAACAGTACATGGCTACACCTTC.

The chain couples TRBV7-9 to TRBJ2-7, with TRBD1 matching over 8 bases. CDR1 is SEHNR and CDR2 is FQNEAQ in the germline V gene (reference sequence). V was clipped by 5 bases and J by 5 bases; unmatched bases: 8. The CDR3 extends over 14 amino acids. CDR3 loop: CASSPADRVNEQYF. The CDR3 coding sequence is TGTGCCAGCAGCCCGGCGGACAGGGTCAACGAGCAGTACTTC.

The chain combines TRBV10-1 with TRBJ2-1; D is ambiguous. The V end was cut by 0 bases, the J end by 0 bases, with 9 bases between. The CDR3 extends over 16 amino acids. Germline CDR1 is WNHNN and CDR2 is SYGVQD (reference sequence). CDR3 residues: CASSESGGSSYNEQFF. As DNA, the CDR3 is TGCGCCAGCAGTGAGTCAGGCGGAAGCTCCTACAATGAGCAGTTCTTC.

This chain connects TRBV28 to TRBJ2-7; D might be TRBD1 (6 bases). V lost 6 bases and J 1 base, leaving 19 bases between the germline ends. The CDR3 is made up of 16 amino acids. Germline V CDR1 and CDR2: MDHEN, SYDVKM. The CDR3 loop reads CASSPSGRGQSYEQYF. DNA for the CDR3: TGTGCCAGCAGCCCTTCGGGCAGGGGTCAATCCTACGAGCAGTACTTC.

The chain combines TRBV4-1 with TRBJ2-1; 7 positions agree with TRBD2. Looked up from germline, CDR1 is MGHRA and CDR2 is YSYEKL. V trimming: 4 bases; J trimming: 3 bases; junction bases outside the gene matches: 12. The CDR3 has 17 amino acids. CDR3 bases: TGCGCCAGCAGCCTCGCTTCGGGGGGAACCCTCTACAATGAGCAGTTCTTC. Encoded protein: CASSLASGGTLYNEQFF.

About this clone itself: The junction departs from germline at one end; a sequencing error may be responsible. The chain uses TRBV7-8 and TRBJ1-1; the D gene is possibly TRBD1 (6 bases). CDR3 size: 15 residues. Per germline, CDR1 SGHVS and CDR2 FQNEAQ. The CDR3 region has the DNA TGTGCCAGCAGCTTAGCGCTAACCAGGGGCACTGAAACTTTCTTT. The encoded protein is CASSLALTRGTETFF.

The chain combines TRBV20-1 with TRBJ2-7, with D uncertain. The CDR3 has 11 residues. Trimming removed 6 bases from V and 6 bases from J, with 12 bases in between. Germline V gene data show CDR1 as DFQATT and CDR2 as SNEGSKA (reference sequence). CDR3 nucleotide sequence: TGCAGTGCCCCCGAATTGGCCGAGCAGTACTTC. This codes for CSAPELAEQYF.

This sequence joins TRBV6-6 and TRBJ1-1; the match to TRBD1 covers 8 bases. Germline CDR1 MNHNY, CDR2 SVGAGI (reference sequence). The CDR3 runs 15 residues. V dropped 5 bases and J dropped 4; count of bases not matched to a gene: 9. CDR3 DNA sequence: TGTGCCAGCAGTAGAGGACAGGGACGGAGCACTGAAGCTTTCTTT. This codes for CASSRGQGRSTEAFF.

This sequence joins TRBV19 and TRBJ1-6, with TRBD1 matching 7 bases. The CDR3 is made up of 14 amino acids. The germline gives CDR1 LNHDA, CDR2 SQIVND (reference sequence). Trimming cost V 8 bases and J 0 bases; bases outside gene matches: 1. The CDR3 coding sequence is TGTGCCAGTCGGGACAGCTCCTATAATTCACCCCTCCACTTT. Protein sequence: CASRDSSYNSPLHF.